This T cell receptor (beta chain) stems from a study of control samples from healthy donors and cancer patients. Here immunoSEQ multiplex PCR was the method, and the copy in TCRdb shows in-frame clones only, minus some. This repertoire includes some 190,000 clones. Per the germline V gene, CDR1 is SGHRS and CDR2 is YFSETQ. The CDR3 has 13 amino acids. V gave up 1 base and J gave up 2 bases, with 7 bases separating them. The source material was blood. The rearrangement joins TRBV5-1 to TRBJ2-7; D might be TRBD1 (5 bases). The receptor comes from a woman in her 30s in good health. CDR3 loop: CASSLTGTYEQYF. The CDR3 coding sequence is TGCGCCAGCAGCTTGACAGGAACCTACGAGCAGTACTTC.